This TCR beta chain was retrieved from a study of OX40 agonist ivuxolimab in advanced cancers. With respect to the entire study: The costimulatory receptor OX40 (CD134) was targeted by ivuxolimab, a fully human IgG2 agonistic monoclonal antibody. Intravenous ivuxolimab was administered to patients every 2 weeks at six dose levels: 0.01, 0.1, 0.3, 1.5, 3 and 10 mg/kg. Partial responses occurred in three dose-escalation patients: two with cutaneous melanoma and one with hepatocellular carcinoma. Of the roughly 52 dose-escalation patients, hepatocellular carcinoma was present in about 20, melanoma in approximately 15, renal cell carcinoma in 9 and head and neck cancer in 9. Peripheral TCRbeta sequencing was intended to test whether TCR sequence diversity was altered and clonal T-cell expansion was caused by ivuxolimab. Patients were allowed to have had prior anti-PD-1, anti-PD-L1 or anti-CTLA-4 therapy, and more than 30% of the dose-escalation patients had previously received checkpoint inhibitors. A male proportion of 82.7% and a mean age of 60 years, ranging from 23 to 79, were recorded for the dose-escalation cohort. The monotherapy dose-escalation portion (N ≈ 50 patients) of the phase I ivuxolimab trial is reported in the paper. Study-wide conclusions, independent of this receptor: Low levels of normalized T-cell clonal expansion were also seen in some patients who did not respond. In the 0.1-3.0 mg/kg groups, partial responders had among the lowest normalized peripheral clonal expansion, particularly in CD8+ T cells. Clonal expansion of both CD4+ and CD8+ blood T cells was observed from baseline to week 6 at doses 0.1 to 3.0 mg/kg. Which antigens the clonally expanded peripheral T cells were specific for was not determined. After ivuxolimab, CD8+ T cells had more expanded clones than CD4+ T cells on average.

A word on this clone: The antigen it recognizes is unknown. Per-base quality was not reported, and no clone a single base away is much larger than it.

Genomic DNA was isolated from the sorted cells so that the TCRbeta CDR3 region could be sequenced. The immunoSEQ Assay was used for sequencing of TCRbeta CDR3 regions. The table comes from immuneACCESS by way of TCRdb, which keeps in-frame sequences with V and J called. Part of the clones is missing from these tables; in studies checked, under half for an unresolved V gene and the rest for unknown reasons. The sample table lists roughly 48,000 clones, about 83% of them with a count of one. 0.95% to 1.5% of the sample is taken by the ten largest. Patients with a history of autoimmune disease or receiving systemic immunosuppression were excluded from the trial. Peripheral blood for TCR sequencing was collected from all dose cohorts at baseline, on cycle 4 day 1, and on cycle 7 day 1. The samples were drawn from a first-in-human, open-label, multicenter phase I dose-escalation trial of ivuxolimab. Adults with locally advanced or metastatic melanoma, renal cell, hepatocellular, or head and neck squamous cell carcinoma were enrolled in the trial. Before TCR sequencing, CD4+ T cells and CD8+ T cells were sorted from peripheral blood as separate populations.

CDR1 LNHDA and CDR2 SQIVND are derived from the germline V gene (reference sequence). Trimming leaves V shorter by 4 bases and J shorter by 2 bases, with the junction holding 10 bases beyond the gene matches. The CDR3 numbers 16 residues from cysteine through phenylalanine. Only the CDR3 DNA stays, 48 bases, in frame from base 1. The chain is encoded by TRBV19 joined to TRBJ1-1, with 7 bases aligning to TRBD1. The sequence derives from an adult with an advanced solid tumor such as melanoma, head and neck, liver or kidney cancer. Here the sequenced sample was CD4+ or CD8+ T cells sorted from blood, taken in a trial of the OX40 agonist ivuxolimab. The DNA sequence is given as TGTGCCAGTAGTAAGGGACAGCTTTTATTAAACACTGAAGCTTTCTTT. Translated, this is CASSKGQLLLNTEAFF.